This record looks at one TCR beta chain sequence and its context. This sample was included in a study of technical replicates of blood from a few donors. Sequencing used immunoSEQ multiplex PCR; TCRdb keeps in-frame clones, though not all of them. The table lists around 63,000 clones, 98% of them singletons. V was cut by 3 bases and J by 4 bases, with 9 bases left in between. Germline values: CDR1 SEHNR, CDR2 FQNEAQ (reference sequence). This CDR3 spans 13 amino acids. This sequence was found in a human donor in good health. The chain has TRBV7-9 and TRBJ2-5; perhaps TRBD2 as D (5 bases). Sample: T cells isolated from PBMCs. The CDR3 spells CASSFGLPETQYF. CDR3 in DNA: TGTGCCAGCAGCTTCGGACTGCCAGAGACCCAGTACTTC.